Presented here are 9 T cell receptor beta chains from one specimen sequenced in a study of cytomegalovirus exposure and HLA in healthy donors. The PCR used 60 Vbeta and 13 Jbeta primers. The table came from immunoSEQ multiplex PCR; TCRdb's copy has only in-frame clones and leaves some out. The sample includes about 160,000 clones, 70% to 80% of them seen just once. Sequenced material: PBMCs. These receptors were obtained from a man aged 50 or older in good health and CMV-seropositive.

V gene TRBV7-2 combines with J gene TRBJ2-7; 8 nucleotides match TRBD2. The CDR3 sequence is 14 residues long. From germline, CDR1 is SGHTA and CDR2 FQGNSA. With V trimmed by 5 bases and J by 2 bases, 5 bases remained unmatched. The CDR3 sequence is CASSPSGGAYEQYF. For the CDR3, the DNA is TGTGCCAGCAGCCCAAGCGGGGGAGCCTACGAGCAGTACTTC.

The chain employs TRBV4-1 and TRBJ2-5; a possible D gene is TRBD2 (6 bases). This CDR3 has 16 amino acids. The germline CDR1 and CDR2 sequences are MGHRA and YSYEKL. V lost 2 bases, J lost 2 bases, and 15 bases lay in between. DNA of the CDR3: TGCGCCAGCAGCCAATTCCCAAACGCGGGGCAAGAGACCCAGTACTTC. This gives the protein CASSQFPNAGQETQYF.

The gene calls are TRBV7-3 and TRBJ2-3, with TRBD2 as a possible D gene (6 bases). CDR3 length equals 15 residues. From germline, CDR1 is SGHTA and CDR2 FQGTGA. V lost 4 bases, J lost 3 bases, and 14 bases lay in between. DNA of the CDR3: TGTGCCAGCAGCTCTACGTCGACTAGGACAGATACGCAGTATTTT. It specifies CASSSTSTRTDTQYF.

V and J are TRBV5-4 and TRBJ2-3, with D maybe TRBD2 (5 bases). The germline CDR1 and CDR2 sequences are SGHNT and YYREEE (reference sequence). CDR3 length: 16 amino acids. V was shortened by 4 bases and J by 3 bases, with 18 bases between the two germline ends. The CDR3 loop is CASSRRALRGTDTQYF. CDR3 nucleotide sequence: TGTGCCAGCAGCCGTAGGGCGCTTCGGGGAACAGATACGCAGTATTTT.

The chain joins TRBV4-3 to TRBJ1-2; D gene uncertain. The CDR3 consists of 13 residues. Trimming pared 0 bases from V and 8 bases from J, leaving 10 bases between. Germline V gives CDR1 LGHNA, CDR2 YSLEER. The CDR3 loop reads CASSQDYLGGYTF. The CDR3 DNA reads as TGCGCCAGCAGCCAAGATTATCTGGGCGGCTACACCTTC.

DNA of the CDR3: TGTGCCAGCAGCACCGGGTCCTACGAGCAGTACTTC. Translating gives CASSTGSYEQYF. The chain links TRBV9 to TRBJ2-7; unclear D gene. V was shortened by 4 bases and J by 1 base, with 6 bases between the two germline ends. The CDR3 covers 12 residues. Germline loops: CDR1 SGDLS, CDR2 YYNGEE. Full variable domain (outside the CDR3, taken from reference TRBV9 and TRBJ2-7): DSGVTQTPKHLITATGQRVTLRCSPRSGDLSVYWYQQSLDQGLQFLIQYYNGEERAKGNILERFSAQQFPDLHSELNLSSLELGDSALYFCASSTGSYEQYFGPGTRLTVT.

The sample holds a few counts of this clone. The chain couples TRBV19 to TRBJ1-1; D is uncertain. The CDR3 is made up of 14 amino acids. The V and J ends lost 3 bases and 4 bases respectively, with 12 bases between them. In germline, CDR1 is LNHDA, CDR2 SQIVND (reference sequence). The CDR3: CASSIRWESTEAFF. Written as DNA, the CDR3 is TGTGCCAGTAGTATTCGTTGGGAGAGCACTGAAGCTTTCTTT. Full variable domain (outside the CDR3, taken from reference TRBV19 and TRBJ1-1): DGGITQSPKYLFRKEGQNVTLSCEQNLNHDAMYWYRQDPGQGLRLIYYSQIVNDFQKGDIAEGYSVSREKKESFPLTVTSAQKNPTAFYLCASSIRWESTEAFFGQGTRLTVV.

V usage is TRBV27 and J usage is TRBJ2-1, with 9 bases aligning to TRBD1. The germline CDR1 and CDR2 sequences are MNHEY and SMNVEV (reference sequence). V dropped 3 bases and J dropped 6; count of bases not matched to a gene: 15. The CDR3 has 18 residues. The CDR3 here is CASSFSGQGILGSNEQFF. CDR3 in DNA: TGTGCCAGCAGTTTTTCAGGACAGGGGATCCTAGGCAGCAATGAGCAGTTCTTC.

This sequence joins TRBV11-2 and TRBJ2-7, with 11 bases lining up with TRBD2. The CDR3 loop spans 17 amino acids. Germline values: CDR1 SGHAT, CDR2 FQNNGV. V shed 1 base, J shed 3 bases, and the junction held 8 bases outside the gene matches. Here the CDR3 reads CASSLVAPTSGGYEQYF. The CDR3 DNA sequence: TGTGCCAGCAGCTTAGTAGCCCCCACTAGCGGGGGCTACGAGCAGTACTTC. The variable domain in full, with the rest retrieved from reference TRBV11-2 and TRBJ2-7, is EAGVAQSPRYKIIEKRQSVAFWCNPISGHATLYWYQQILGQGPKLLIQFQNNGVVDDSQLPKDRFSAERLKGVDSTLKIQPAKLEDSAVYLCASSLVAPTSGGYEQYFGPGTRLTVT.